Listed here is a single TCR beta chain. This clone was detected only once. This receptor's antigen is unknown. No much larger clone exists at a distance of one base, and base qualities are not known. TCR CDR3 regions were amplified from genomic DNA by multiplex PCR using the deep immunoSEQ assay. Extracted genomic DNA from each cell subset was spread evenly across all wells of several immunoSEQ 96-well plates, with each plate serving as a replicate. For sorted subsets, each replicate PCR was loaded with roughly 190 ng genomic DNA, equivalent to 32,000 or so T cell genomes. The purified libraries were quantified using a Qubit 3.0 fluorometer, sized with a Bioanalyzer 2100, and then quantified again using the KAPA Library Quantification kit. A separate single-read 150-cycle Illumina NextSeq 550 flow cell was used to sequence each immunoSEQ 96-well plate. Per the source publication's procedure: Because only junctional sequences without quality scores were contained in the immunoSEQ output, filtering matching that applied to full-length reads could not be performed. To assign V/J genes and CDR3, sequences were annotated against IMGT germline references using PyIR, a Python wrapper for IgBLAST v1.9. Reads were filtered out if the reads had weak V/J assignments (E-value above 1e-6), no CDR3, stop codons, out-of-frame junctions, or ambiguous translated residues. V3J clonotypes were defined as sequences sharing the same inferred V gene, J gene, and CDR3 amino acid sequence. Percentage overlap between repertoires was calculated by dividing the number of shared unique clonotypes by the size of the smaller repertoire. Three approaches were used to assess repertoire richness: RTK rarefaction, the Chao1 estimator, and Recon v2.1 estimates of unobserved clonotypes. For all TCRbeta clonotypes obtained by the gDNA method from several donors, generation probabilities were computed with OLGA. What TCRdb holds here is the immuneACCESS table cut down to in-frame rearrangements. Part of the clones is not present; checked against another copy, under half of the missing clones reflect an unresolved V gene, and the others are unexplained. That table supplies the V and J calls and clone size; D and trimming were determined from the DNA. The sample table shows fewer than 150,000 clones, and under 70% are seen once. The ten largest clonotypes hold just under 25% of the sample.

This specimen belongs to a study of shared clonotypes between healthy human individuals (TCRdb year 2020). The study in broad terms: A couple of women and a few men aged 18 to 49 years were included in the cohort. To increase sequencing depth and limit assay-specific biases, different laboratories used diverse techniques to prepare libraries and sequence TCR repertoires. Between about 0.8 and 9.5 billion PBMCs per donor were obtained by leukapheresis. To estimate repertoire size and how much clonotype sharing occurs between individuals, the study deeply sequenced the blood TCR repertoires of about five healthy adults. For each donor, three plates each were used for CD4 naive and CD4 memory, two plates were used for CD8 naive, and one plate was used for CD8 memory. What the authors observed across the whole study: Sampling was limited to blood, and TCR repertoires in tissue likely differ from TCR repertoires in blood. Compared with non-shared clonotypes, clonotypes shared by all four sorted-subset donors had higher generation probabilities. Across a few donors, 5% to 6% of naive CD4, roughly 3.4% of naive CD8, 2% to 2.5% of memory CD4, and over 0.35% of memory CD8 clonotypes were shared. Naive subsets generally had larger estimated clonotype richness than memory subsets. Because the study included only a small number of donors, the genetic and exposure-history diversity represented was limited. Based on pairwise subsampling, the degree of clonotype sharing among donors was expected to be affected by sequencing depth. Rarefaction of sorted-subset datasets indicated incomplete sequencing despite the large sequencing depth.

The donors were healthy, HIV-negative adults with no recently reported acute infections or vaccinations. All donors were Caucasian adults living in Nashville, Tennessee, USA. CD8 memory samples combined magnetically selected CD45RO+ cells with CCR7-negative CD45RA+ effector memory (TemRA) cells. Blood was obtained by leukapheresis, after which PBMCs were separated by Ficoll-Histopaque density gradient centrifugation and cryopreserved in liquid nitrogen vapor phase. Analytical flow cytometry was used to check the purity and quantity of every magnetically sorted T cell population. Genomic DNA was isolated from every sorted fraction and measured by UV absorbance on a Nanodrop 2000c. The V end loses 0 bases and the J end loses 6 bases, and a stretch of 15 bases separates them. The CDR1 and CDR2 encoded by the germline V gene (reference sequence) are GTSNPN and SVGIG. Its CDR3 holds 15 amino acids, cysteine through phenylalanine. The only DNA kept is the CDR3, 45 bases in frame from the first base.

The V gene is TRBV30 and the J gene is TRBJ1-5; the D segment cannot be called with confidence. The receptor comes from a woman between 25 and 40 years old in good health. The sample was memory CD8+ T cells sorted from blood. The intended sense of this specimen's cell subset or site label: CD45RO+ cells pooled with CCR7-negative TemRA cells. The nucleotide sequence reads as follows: TGTGCCTGGAGTGTACTAGGGTATGGTCGTCAGCCCCAGCATTTT. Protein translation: CAWSVLGYGRQPQHF.